The clone carrying this T cell receptor beta chain has at least ten counts. Described time point: persistent/refractory GD, antithyroid drugs over 5 years with positive TRAb. Generation of the TCR library employed RNA extracted from PBMCs. The sample originates from a study of regulatory T cells in long-lasting Graves disease. The germline gives CDR1 MGHDK, CDR2 SYGVNS. The V gene lost 6 bases and the J gene lost 0 bases, with 12 bases spanning the gap. The CDR3 extends over 15 amino acids. Arm-PCR with iRepertoire HTBI primers amplified the CDR3 regions for these TCR beta libraries. TCRdb fed the multiplex PCR reads into MiXCR, producing one record per CDR3 protein. The sample includes hundreds of thousands of distinct CDR3 sequences, less than 25% of them seen just once.

Sequencing was performed on peripheral blood mononuclear cells (PBMCs), taken when the disease was refractory, from a patient treated with antithyroid drugs. The rearrangement joins TRBV25-1 to TRBJ1-5; perhaps TRBD1 as D (5 bases). This clonotype originated in a female donor with Graves disease. This CDR3 is CASSGEGYSNQPQHF. The CDR3 nucleotides are TGTGCCAGCAGCGGAGAGGGGTATAGCAATCAGCCCCAGCATTTT. The variable domain in full, with the rest retrieved from reference TRBV25-1 and TRBJ1-5, is EADIYQTPRYLVIGTGKKITLECSQTMGHDKMYWYQQDPGMELHLIHYSYGVNSTEKGDLSSESTVSRIRTEHFPLTLESARPSHTSQYLCASSGEGYSNQPQHFGDGTRLSIL.